These 16 T cell receptor beta chains were all obtained from the same sample, sequenced in a study of CD8 T cells in ankylosing spondylitis. In TCRdb, the 5' RACE reads were re-called with MiXCR into one record per CDR3 protein. The table records under 300,000 distinct CDR3 sequences, about a sixth of them present only once. Input material: blood, either unsorted or a sorted T cell fraction (not recorded which). These TCRs come from a male donor with ankylosing spondylitis or in good health (not recorded which).

The sample holds a few counts of this clonotype. The chain combines TRBV27 with TRBJ2-2; D gene uncertain. Trimming pared 5 bases from V and 5 bases from J, leaving 15 bases between. Germline V gene data show CDR1 as MNHEY and CDR2 as SMNVEV (reference sequence). The CDR3 runs to 15 residues. The CDR3 DNA reads as TGTGCCAGCAGTATCCGTCGGGCCCCAACCGGGGAGCTGTTTTTT. Amino acid sequence: CASSIRRAPTGELFF.

This rearrangement joins TRBV12-3 or TRBV12-4 to TRBJ2-6; possibly TRBD1 for D (5 bases). V lost 9 bases and J lost 0, with 15 bases in between. The CDR3 has 16 amino acids. The DNA of the CDR3 is TGTGCCAGTGATGACGCTGACAGCTCTGGGGCCAACGTCCTGACTTTC. As protein: CASDDADSSGANVLTF.

In its sample, this clonotype was seen many times. This chain uses TRBV7-9 with TRBJ2-1; 13 bases align to TRBD2. V dropped 4 bases and J dropped 7; count of bases not matched to a gene: 7. CDR3 length: 16 residues. Germline CDR1 and CDR2: SEHNR and FQNEAQ (reference sequence). The CDR3 DNA follows: TGTGCCAGCAGCTCACGAACTAGCGGGAGGGATAATGAGCAGTTCTTC. Encoded protein: CASSSRTSGRDNEQFF.

The chain has TRBV6-5 and TRBJ2-7; TRBD2 matches at 15 bases. V lost 2 bases and J lost 4; bases outside the gene matches: 6. Germline loops: CDR1 MNHEY, CDR2 SVGAGI. This CDR3 spans 17 amino acids. The CDR3 protein is CASSYEGLAGGQYEQYF. DNA for the CDR3: TGTGCCAGCAGTTACGAAGGACTAGCGGGAGGGCAGTACGAGCAGTACTTC.

This clonotype has a handful of counts. The CDR3 reads CAISDRGSSYNEQFF. Written as DNA, the CDR3 is TGTGCCATCAGTGACCGCGGGAGCTCCTACAATGAGCAGTTCTTC. The chain employs TRBV10-3 and TRBJ2-1, with 7 positions matching TRBD2. CDR3 size: 15 residues. Germline trimming cut 3 bases from V and 0 bases from J; bases unmatched to any gene: 2. Per the germline V gene, CDR1 is ENHRY and CDR2 is SYGVKD.

This clonotype showed up just a few times. The V gene is TRBV12-3 or TRBV12-4, the J gene TRBJ1-2, with TRBD1 as a possible D gene (6 bases). The CDR3 runs to 17 residues. The germline V and J ends were trimmed by 1 base and 0 bases, with 15 bases remaining between them. The CDR3 bases are TGTGCCAGCAGTTTAGAGGAGGGGGAGGAAGCTAACTATGGCTACACCTTC. It specifies CASSLEEGEEANYGYTF.

This clonotype was found a few times. This rearrangement joins TRBV29-1 to TRBJ2-2; D is unresolved. CDR3 size: 13 residues. Trimming left V 6 bases short and J 0 bases short, with 8 bases between. The germline CDR1 and CDR2 sequences are SQVTM and ANQGSEA. The CDR3 region is CSVSSSNTGELFF. For the CDR3, the DNA is TGCAGCGTAAGCAGCTCGAACACCGGGGAGCTGTTTTTT.

The gene calls are TRBV9 and TRBJ2-3; 7 bases are a match to TRBD2. Trimming at V came to 2 bases and at J to 2 bases, leaving 5 bases not matched to a gene. CDR3 length equals 15 residues. In germline, CDR1 is SGDLS, CDR2 YYNGEE. CDR3 sequence reads: CASSVGLSDTDTQYF. For the CDR3, the DNA is TGTGCCAGCAGCGTGGGACTATCCGACACAGATACGCAGTATTTT.

In its sample, this clonotype was seen a few times. V is TRBV29-1 and J is TRBJ1-1, with a tentative D call TRBD1 (6 bases). CDR3 length: 12 amino acids. CDR1 SQVTM and CDR2 ANQGSEA come from the germline V gene. The V end lost 5 bases, the J end lost 7 bases, and 14 bases lay between the germline ends. In DNA form, the CDR3 reads TGCAGCGTTCTAGGGGGGGACCTTGAAGCTTTCTTT. Translation gives CSVLGGDLEAFF.

This clonotype was observed a few times. V and J are TRBV12-3 or TRBV12-4 and TRBJ2-3; no firm D call. This CDR3 region has 14 residues. The V end lost 3 bases, the J end lost 2 bases, and 9 bases lay between the germline ends. DNA for the CDR3: TGTGCCAGCAGTTTCGGTGACTTCACAGATACGCAGTATTTT. Translated, it gives CASSFGDFTDTQYF.

This clonotype was recorded a few times. This chain uses TRBV4-1 with TRBJ2-3; D is undetermined. This CDR3 has 11 residues. Deletions cut 1 base from V and 8 bases from J, with 4 bases between. Germline loops: CDR1 MGHRA, CDR2 YSYEKL. The CDR3 DNA sequence: TGCGCCAGCAGCCAAGGAGCTACGCAGTATTTT. It translates to CASSQGATQYF.

This clonotype has only a few counts. The chain combines TRBV7-9 with TRBJ1-5, with 11 bases aligning to TRBD1. Germline CDR1 reads SEHNR; CDR2 reads FQNEAQ (reference sequence). The CDR3 covers 16 residues. V lost 2 bases and J lost 9; bases outside the gene matches: 9. CDR3 DNA sequence: TGTGCCAGCAGCTTATCCGGGACAGGGGGAATAACGCCCCAGCATTTT. This codes for CASSLSGTGGITPQHF.

This clonotype was seen only a few times. V and J are TRBV7-6 and TRBJ2-7; D is ambiguous. The germline V gene has CDR1 SGHVS and CDR2 FNYEAQ. The CDR3 is 12 residues long. V was cut by 4 bases and J by 1 base, with 5 bases left in between. The CDR3 DNA reads as TGTGCCAGCAGCTCCCGTTCCTACGAGCAGTACTTC. Residues: CASSSRSYEQYF.

In its sample, this clonotype was seen a few times. The J gene is TRBJ2-1, the V gene TRBV5-1; the match to TRBD2 covers 11 bases. Germline values: CDR1 SGHRS, CDR2 YFSETQ. CDR3 length: 15 amino acids. Trimming took 4 bases from V and 8 from J; bases not matched to a gene: 8. Here the CDR3 reads CASSPTSGSGDEQFF. DNA of the CDR3: TGCGCCAGCAGCCCCACTAGCGGGAGTGGGGATGAGCAGTTCTTC. Full variable domain (outside the CDR3, taken from reference TRBV5-1 and TRBJ2-1): KAGVTQTPRYLIKTRGQQVTLSCSPISGHRSVSWYQQTPGQGLQFLFEYFSETQRNKGNFPGRFSGRQFSNSRSEMNVSTLELGDSALYLCASSPTSGSGDEQFFGPGTRLTVL.

This clonotype has ten or more counts. This chain joins TRBV13 and TRBJ2-7; 8 bases fit TRBD1. Germline trimming cut 0 bases from V and 4 bases from J; bases unmatched to any gene: 2. This CDR3 is 14 amino acids long. CDR1 and CDR2 (germline): PRHDT, FYEKMQ (reference sequence). Here the CDR3 reads CASSLGRGLYEQYF. CDR3 nucleotides: TGTGCCAGCAGCTTAGGCAGGGGGCTATACGAGCAGTACTTC. The full variable domain, completed using reference TRBV13 and TRBJ2-7, is AAGVIQSPRHLIKEKRETATLKCYPIPRHDTVYWYQQGPGQDPQFLISFYEKMQSDKGSIPDRFSAQQFSDYHSELNMSSLELGDSALYFCASSLGRGLYEQYFGPGTRLTVT.

The DNA for the CDR3 is TGTGCCAGCAGTGTGATCGGGGAATATACTGAAGCTTTCTTT. It codes for CASSVIGEYTEAFF. This chain uses TRBV5-5 with TRBJ1-1; D gene uncertain. The germline V gene has CDR1 SGHKS and CDR2 YYEKEE (reference sequence). V lost 5 bases to trimming and J lost 5 bases, with 16 bases between them. The CDR3 spans 14 residues.